This TCR beta chain was profiled in a study of siplizumab effects on memory and regulatory T cells. The assay looked at 80,000 to 100,000 TCR templates in each sample. Here immunoSEQ multiplex PCR was the method, and the copy in TCRdb shows in-frame clones only, minus some. The sample lists 99,000 or so clones; over 90% were seen once. CDR1 MNHNS and CDR2 SASEGT come from the germline V gene. V gave up 7 bases and J gave up 5 bases, with 11 bases separating them. The CDR3 spans 12 residues. The chain employs TRBV6-1 and TRBJ1-2; D not resolved. The receptor comes from a human donor in good health. What was sequenced was non-Treg CD4+ T cells sorted from blood. The CDR3 protein is CASTLGSYGYTF. The CDR3 DNA sequence: TGTGCCAGCACCTTAGGGTCATATGGCTACACCTTC.